This T cell receptor beta chain came from a study of cytomegalovirus exposure and HLA in healthy donors. Germline CDR1 and CDR2: MDHEN and SYDVKM. Trimming cost V 8 bases and J 9 bases; bases outside gene matches: 17. This CDR3 region has 15 residues. Vbeta (60) and Jbeta (13) primers were used in the PCR. Profiling relied on immunoSEQ multiplex PCR, and the TCRdb table lists in-frame clones only, not all of them. The sample has about 160,000 clones, 75% to 90% seen once. This clone was recorded a few times. Its matching antigen is unknown. Study conclusions and caveats: Specificity for CMV antigens was confirmed in vitro for a few of the CMV-associated chains.

The chain couples TRBV28 to TRBJ2-7, with 9 bases identical to TRBD2. Sequencing was carried out using PBMCs. The receptor comes from a woman aged 50 to 60 in good health and CMV-seropositive. CDR3: CASRSGGRENRGQYF. CDR3 nucleotides: TGTGCCAGCCGGAGCGGCGGGAGGGAGAACCGAGGGCAGTACTTC.